The sample holds one count of the clone carrying this T cell receptor (beta chain). The data stem from a study of blood T cell repertoires in COVID-19. Study as a whole: From the United States, Italy and Spain came samples of acute and convalescent COVID-19. The analysed material was cDNA or gDNA that came from T cells, B-cell-depleted T cells, or PBMCs.

Original methodology: Reference gene primer amplification gave estimated nucleated cell counts. This table comes from immunoSEQ multiplex PCR, and its TCRdb copy is limited to in-frame clones, with some not included. The V and J calls and clone size were taken over from that table, and D and trimming were inferred from the DNA. The sample records approximately 150,000 clones, 90% being singletons. The V gene end was trimmed by 9 bases and the J gene end by 1 base; junction bases not matched to a gene: 7. Germline V lookup: CDR1 MNHEY, CDR2 SMNVEV (reference sequence). The CDR3 is 14 residues long. What was sequenced was peripheral blood. The rearrangement uses TRBV27 and TRBJ2-7, with 9 positions matching TRBD1. The source of this sequence is a man in his 60s with active or convalescent COVID-19. The CDR3 sequence: CASRRDRESYEQYF. The CDR3 DNA reads as TGTGCCAGTCGCCGGGACAGGGAGTCCTACGAGCAGTACTTC.